This TCR beta chain is from a study of T-cell memory formation after mild COVID-19. In the study overall: Each donor largely had its own TCR clusters. Points from the study as a whole: Specificity for SARS-CoV-2 was not confirmed among the second-wave clones peaking on day 37. Clones which contracted sat mainly in CM and EM if CD4+, and in EMRA if CD8+. Pre-infection memory contained some responding clones, which suggested that cross-reactive memory had joined.

This clonotype was seen a few times. The antigen is not known. TCRdb reprocessed the 5' RACE reads via MiXCR and lists one record per CDR3 protein. There are hundreds of thousands of distinct CDR3 sequences in the sample; around 15% occur only once, and about a fifth lies in the top ten. Between the trimmed V and J ends, which lost 4 bases and 0 bases, there was a span of 9 bases. Germline CDR1 and CDR2: MNHNS and SASEGT. The CDR3 is 14 residues long. The source of this sequence is a man aged 18 to 30 who had mild COVID-19 (a few samples of this study predate the infection). Cell type and time point are not known. Source material: PBMCs or a T cell subset sorted from them (not recorded which). The rearrangement links TRBV6-1 to TRBJ1-1; D possibly corresponds to TRBD1 (5 bases). CDR3 sequence: CASSAQGMNTEAFF. The CDR3 DNA reads as TGTGCCAGCAGTGCCCAGGGTATGAACACTGAAGCTTTCTTT.